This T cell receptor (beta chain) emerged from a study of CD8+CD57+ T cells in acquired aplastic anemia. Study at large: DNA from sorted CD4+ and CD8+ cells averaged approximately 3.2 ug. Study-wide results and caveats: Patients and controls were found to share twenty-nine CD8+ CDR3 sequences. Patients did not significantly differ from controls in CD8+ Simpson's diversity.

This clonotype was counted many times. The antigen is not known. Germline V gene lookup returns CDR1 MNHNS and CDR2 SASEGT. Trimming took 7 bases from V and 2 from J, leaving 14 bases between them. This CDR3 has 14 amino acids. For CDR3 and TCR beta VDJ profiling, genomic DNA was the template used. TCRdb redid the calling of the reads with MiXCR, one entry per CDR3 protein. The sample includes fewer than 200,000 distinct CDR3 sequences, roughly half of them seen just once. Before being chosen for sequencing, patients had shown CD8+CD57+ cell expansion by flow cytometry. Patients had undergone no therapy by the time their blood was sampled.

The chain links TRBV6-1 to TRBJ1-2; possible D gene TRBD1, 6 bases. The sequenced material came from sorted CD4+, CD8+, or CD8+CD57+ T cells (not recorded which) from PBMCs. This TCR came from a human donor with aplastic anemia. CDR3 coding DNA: TGTGCCAGCACTAAAGGACAGAAAAACTATGGCTACACCTTC. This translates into CASTKGQKNYGYTF.